The present T cell receptor beta chain was sequenced within a study of blood T cells in healthy people across ages. This clonotype was found many times. Trimming cost V 5 bases and J 7 bases; bases outside gene matches: 9. The CDR3 is 16 residues long. Germline V gene sequence: CDR1 MNHEY, CDR2 SMNVEV (reference sequence). Next came a second PCR, run for about 6 to 12 cycles, which used a sample-barcoded 5' primer along with a J-beta primer mix. TCRdb reprocessed the 5' RACE reads with MiXCR, giving one entry per CDR3 protein. The table has around 870,000 distinct CDR3 sequences, around 28% seen once. Donors each provided roughly 10 milliliters of peripheral blood.

This TCR was sampled from a woman aged 80 or over in good health. Sequenced sample: blood. This rearrangement joins TRBV27 to TRBJ2-5; TRBD2 aligns across 14 bases. CDR3 DNA: TGTGCCAGCAGTAGAGGGACTAGCGGGGGCCCAGGGACCCAGTACTTC. It encodes CASSRGTSGGPGTQYF.